The subject of this entry is one T cell receptor beta chain. The antigen is unknown. TCRdb re-called the PCR reads with MiXCR, one entry per CDR3 protein. Of more than 12,000 distinct CDR3 sequences in the sample, 69% were seen once. V lost 1 base and J 2 bases, leaving 9 bases between the germline ends. The germline V gene has CDR1 SGHTA and CDR2 FQGNSA. This CDR3 is 14 amino acids long. This record comes from a study of vaccination and CD4 T cells after COVID-19. Across the whole study: Convalescent donors were composed of six males and four females, of whom two were Hispanic. Collection of post-vaccine samples followed dose two by a median approximately 76 days, spanning a range of 14 to 241. Whole-study results and caveats: The authors studied relatively few convalescent patients and analyzed no early post-infection timepoints. From around 20 to 38, the median of SARS-CoV-2-reactive clonotypes rose without reaching significance.

The sample was CD4+ T cells from blood, taken after SARS-CoV-2 vaccination. This chain links TRBV7-2 with TRBJ2-7, with no clear D. The sequence was obtained from a human donor who had recovered from COVID-19. CDR3: CASSLDTGPYEQYF. The CDR3 nucleotides read TGTGCCAGCAGCTTAGATACGGGTCCCTACGAGCAGTACTTC.